Listed below are T cell receptor beta chains from one sample, sequenced in a study of blood T cell repertoires in COVID-19. Only in-frame clones appear in the TCRdb table, and some are missing; sequencing was by immunoSEQ multiplex PCR. In the table there are approximately 150,000 clones, roughly 80% of which are singletons. The sequencing input was peripheral blood. The receptors originated from a woman in her seventies with acute or convalescent COVID-19. CDR3s include the opening cysteine and the closing phenylalanine or tryptophan. D genes are given only for firm matches. Clone size is given for some rows only: seen once, a few or many times, or a class if the clone is expanded.

cdr3_aa	cdr3_nt	j_call	v_call	clone_size	d_call
CASSYQNYRGNTEAFF	TGTGCCAGCAGCTACCAGAATTACAGGGGAAACACTGAAGCTTTCTTT	TRBJ1-1	TRBV7-9	-	TRBD1
CAWVGTGDEQYF	TGTGCCTGGGTAGGTACAGGCGACGAGCAGTACTTC	TRBJ2-7	TRBV30	few	-
CASSRDFTDTQYF	TGTGCCAGCAGCCGGGACTTCACAGATACGCAGTATTTT	TRBJ2-3	TRBV2	-	-
CASGFLTGGAADTQYF	TGTGCTAGTGGTTTCCTTACAGGGGGGGCCGCAGATACGCAGTATTTT	TRBJ2-3	TRBV12-5	-	-
CASTTGRGVSPLHF	TGTGCCAGCACCACGGGCAGGGGCGTCTCACCCCTCCACTTT	TRBJ1-6	TRBV6-5	-	-
CASHHRGKNTEAFF	TGTGCCAGCCACCACAGGGGGAAGAACACTGAAGCTTTCTTT	TRBJ1-1	TRBV5-6	-	TRBD1
CASSLSIRGTEAFF	TGTGCCAGCAGTTTATCGATCCGCGGGACTGAAGCTTTCTTT	TRBJ1-1	TRBV27	-	-
CATSERQGAKNEQFF	TGTGCCACCAGTGAGCGACAGGGGGCGAAGAATGAGCAGTTCTTC	TRBJ2-1	TRBV24-1	-	TRBD1
CASSPTGWGLNEQFF	TGTGCCAGCAGCCCAACAGGCTGGGGGCTCAATGAGCAGTTCTTC	TRBJ2-1	TRBV7-8	-	-
CASRSGSTDTQYF	TGTGCCAGCCGTAGCGGGAGCACAGATACGCAGTATTTT	TRBJ2-3	TRBV28	once	TRBD2
CASSFGSGANGNTIYF	TGTGCCAGCAGCTTCGGGTCAGGGGCTAATGGAAACACCATATATTTT	TRBJ1-3	TRBV7-9	once	-
CASSQASRWDYSGGRGYTF	TGTGCCAGCAGCCAAGCCTCCCGCTGGGACTATTCAGGGGGCCGTGGCTACACCTTC	TRBJ1-2	TRBV3-1/TRBV3-2	-	TRBD1
CASSQELRGGEKTQYF	TGTGCCAGCAGCCAAGAATTGCGGGGGGGCGAGAAGACCCAGTACTTC	TRBJ2-5	TRBV3-1/TRBV3-2	-	TRBD2
CASAREGANTEAFF	TGTGCTAGCGCCCGGGAGGGGGCGAACACTGAAGCTTTCTTT	TRBJ1-1	TRBV7-9	-	TRBD1
CASSQGQGQGRNIQYF	TGCGCCAGCAGCCAAGGTCAAGGGCAGGGAAGGAACATTCAGTACTTC	TRBJ2-4	TRBV4-1	-	-
CASSYSGTGNPEAFF	TGTGCCAGCAGTTACTCAGGGACAGGGAATCCTGAAGCTTTCTTT	TRBJ1-1	TRBV6-5	-	TRBD1
CASSYNSYEQYF	TGTGCCAGCAGCTATAACTCCTACGAGCAGTACTTC	TRBJ2-7	TRBV7-9	-	-
CASSLEWAQETQYF	TGTGCCAGCAGTCTCGAGTGGGCCCAAGAGACCCAGTACTTC	TRBJ2-5	TRBV6-5	-	-